These 27 T cell receptor beta chains originate from one sample sequenced in a study of T-cell memory formation after mild COVID-19. TCRdb itself ran the 5' RACE reads through MiXCR, one entry per CDR3 protein. The sample has about 250,000 distinct CDR3 sequences; 15% are singletons. The sequencing sample was made of PBMCs or a T cell subset sorted from them (not recorded which). The receptors derive from an adult woman who had mild COVID-19 (a few samples of this study predate the infection). Cell type and time point are not known.

This clonotype was counted between two and nine times. The chain couples TRBV25-1 to TRBJ1-2; D not resolved. Trimming stripped 3 bases from V and 4 bases from J, with 15 bases between. The CDR3 consists of 15 residues. Per germline, CDR1 MGHDK and CDR2 SYGVNS. In DNA form, the CDR3 reads TGTGCCAGCAGTGAGTCAGAGTTGGCTAGCTATGGCTACACCTTC. Translating it yields CASSESELASYGYTF.

There are a few counts of this clonotype. V is TRBV7-6 and J is TRBJ2-1, with D possibly called TRBD1 or TRBD2 (5 bases each). V was clipped by 5 bases and J by 0 bases, with 14 bases between them. The CDR3 spans 16 residues. Germline V gene lookup returns CDR1 SGHVS and CDR2 FNYEAQ. CDR3 in amino acids: CASSPRPGSSYNEQFF. The DNA for the CDR3 is TGTGCCAGCAGCCCCCGACCAGGGAGCTCCTACAATGAGCAGTTCTTC.

This clonotype was detected ten times or more. The chain recombines TRBV12-3 or TRBV12-4 with TRBJ2-2; 10 nucleotides match TRBD1. With 2 bases clipped from V and 4 bases from J, the junction kept 1 base outside the gene matches. CDR3 length equals 15 residues. Written as DNA, the CDR3 is TGTGCCAGCAGTTTAAGGACAGGGGGCACCGGGGAGCTGTTTTTT. It is translated as CASSLRTGGTGELFF.

The chain has TRBV20-1 and TRBJ2-3; 10 bases match TRBD2. V lost 6 bases, J lost 0 bases, and 3 bases stayed unmatched. CDR3 length equals 14 residues. Germline-derived CDR1 and CDR2 are DFQATT and SNEGSKA (reference sequence). CDR3 in amino acids: CSAGLAVSTDTQYF. The CDR3 DNA sequence: TGCAGTGCCGGACTAGCGGTTAGCACAGATACGCAGTATTTT.

This clonotype was counted only a few times. The chain combines TRBV29-1 with TRBJ1-1; D perhaps matches TRBD1 (5 bases). Germline loops: CDR1 SQVTM, CDR2 ANQGSEA. The CDR3 contains 13 residues. The DNA for the CDR3 is TGCGTTGCCCACCGGGGCCGGTACACTGAAGCTTTCTTT. Protein sequence: CVAHRGRYTEAFF.

This clonotype was seen a few times. The chain links TRBV10-3 to TRBJ1-3; D is undetermined. This CDR3 has 14 residues. Deletions cut 4 bases from V and 2 bases from J, with 9 bases between. Germline CDR1 is ENHRY and CDR2 is SYGVKD. DNA of the CDR3: TGTGCCATCAGTGGAGCTGGGCCTGGAAACACCATATATTTT. Translated, it gives CAISGAGPGNTIYF.

This chain connects TRBV2 to TRBJ2-3, with a possible D match to TRBD2 (6 bases). The CDR3 contains 14 residues. Germline CDR1 SNHLY, CDR2 FYNNEI. Trimming removed 8 bases from V and 6 bases from J, with 18 bases in between. CDR3 sequence reads: CASSRLEGMDTQYF. The CDR3 region has the DNA TGTGCCAGCTCTCGACTAGAGGGGATGGATACGCAGTATTTT.

The rearrangement links TRBV5-6 to TRBJ1-1, with a tentative D call TRBD1 (5 bases). CDR3 length: 18 residues. In germline, CDR1 is SGHDT, CDR2 YYEEEE. V lost 0 bases to trimming and J lost 1 base, with 19 bases between them. The CDR3 here is CASSLALWQGLGNTEAFF. Here the CDR3 DNA reads TGTGCCAGCAGCTTGGCTCTCTGGCAGGGTCTAGGGAACACTGAAGCTTTCTTT.

This sequence joins TRBV12-3 or TRBV12-4 and TRBJ1-5; D is undetermined. This CDR3 has 13 residues. Deletions cut 3 bases from V and 7 bases from J, with 10 bases between. In DNA form, the CDR3 reads TGTGCCAGCAGTTTCAGTAGTCTGCAGCCCCAGCATTTT. Translating it yields CASSFSSLQPQHF.

V usage is TRBV3-1 and J usage is TRBJ1-2, with D perhaps TRBD1 (5 bases). V dropped 10 bases and J dropped 4 bases, with 10 bases sitting between them. Germline assignment: CDR1 LGHDT and CDR2 YNNKEL (reference sequence). CDR3 length equals 11 residues. CDR3 loop: CATGGGYGYTF. DNA of the CDR3: TGTGCCACTGGGGGAGGCTATGGCTACACCTTC.

This clonotype showed up just a few times. This chain joins TRBV9 and TRBJ1-6; weak D call: TRBD1 (5 bases). The V gene lost 0 bases and the J gene lost 0 bases, with 7 bases spanning the gap. The CDR3 is 16 amino acids. Germline assignment: CDR1 SGDLS and CDR2 YYNGEE. CDR3 residues: CASSVAGSSYNSPLHF. The CDR3 DNA is TGTGCCAGCAGCGTAGCAGGGAGCTCCTATAATTCACCCCTCCACTTT.

V and J are TRBV19 and TRBJ1-6; D gene unclear. Trimming removed 5 bases at V and 7 bases at J, with 6 bases between. CDR3 length: 12 residues. The germline gives CDR1 LNHDA, CDR2 SQIVND (reference sequence). The CDR3 nucleotides read TGTGCCAGTAGTCGGAGGAATTCACCCCTCCACTTT. Translated: CASSRRNSPLHF.

V gene TRBV18 combines with J gene TRBJ2-7; D gene unclear. CDR1 KGHSH and CDR2 LQKENI come from the germline V gene. The CDR3 spans 14 residues. Trimming pared 3 bases from V and 3 bases from J, leaving 12 bases between. In nucleotides, the CDR3 is TGTGCCAGCTCACCGGTGGGGAAAGGCTACGAGCAGTACTTC. Its protein is CASSPVGKGYEQYF. The variable domain in full, with the rest retrieved from reference TRBV18 and TRBJ2-7, is NAGVMQNPRHLVRRRGQEARLRCSPMKGHSHVYWYRQLPEEGLKFMVYLQKENIIDESGMPKERFSAEFPKEGPSILRIQQVVRGDSAAYFCASSPVGKGYEQYFGPGTRLTVT.

The genes are TRBV24-1 and TRBJ2-5; D is unclear. This CDR3 has 11 amino acids. The ends were cut back, 4 bases at V and 8 bases at J, with 7 bases in the middle. CDR1 is KGHDR and CDR2 is SFDVKD in the germline V gene. The CDR3 region is CATSDVSTQYF. The CDR3 DNA is TGTGCCACCAGTGACGTCAGCACCCAGTACTTC.

The genes are TRBV7-4 and TRBJ2-5, with D perhaps TRBD2 (6 bases). CDR1 and CDR2 (germline): SGHVT, SQSDAQ. V lost 5 bases, J lost 1 base, and 17 bases lay in between. The CDR3 runs to 16 residues. The CDR3 DNA reads as TGTGCCAGCAGCCCATACCACCGCGGGGCCCAAGAGACCCAGTACTTC. Translated: CASSPYHRGAQETQYF. Combining the CDR3 with reference TRBV7-4 and TRBJ2-5 gives the whole variable domain GAGVSQSPRYKVAKRGRDVALRCDSISGHVTLYWYRQTLGQGSEVLTYSQSDAQRDKSGRPSGRFSAERPERSVSTLKIQRTEQGDSAVYLCASSPYHRGAQETQYFGPGTRLLVL.

CDR3 protein: CASSLAGTGDAQYF. The DNA for the CDR3 is TGTGCCAGCAGCTTAGCCGGGACAGGGGATGCGCAGTACTTC. J is TRBJ2-7 and V is TRBV11-2; 10 bases match TRBD1. V trimming: 1 base; J trimming: 9 bases; junction bases outside the gene matches: 6. The CDR3 contains 14 residues. From germline, CDR1 is SGHAT and CDR2 FQNNGV.

This clonotype has just a few counts. The chain joins TRBV19 to TRBJ1-2, with 7 bases identical to TRBD1. The CDR3 loop spans 15 amino acids. J gave up 8 bases and V 4 bases, and 13 bases lay outside the gene matches. CDR1 is LNHDA, CDR2 SQIVND, per germline (reference sequence). The CDR3 DNA is TGTGCCAGTAGTAGTAGGGACAGTAGCGTACTGGGCTACACCTTC. Translating gives CASSSRDSSVLGYTF.

This clonotype was detected only a few times. V gene TRBV10-3 combines with J gene TRBJ2-1, with 11 positions matching TRBD2. Germline values: CDR1 ENHRY, CDR2 SYGVKD. Trimming cost V 3 bases and J 3 bases; bases outside gene matches: 4. CDR3 size: 16 residues. The CDR3 spells CAISDGTSGGYNEQFF. CDR3 DNA: TGTGCCATCAGTGATGGGACTAGCGGAGGCTACAATGAGCAGTTCTTC.

This clonotype was found a few times. V usage is TRBV7-4 and J usage is TRBJ1-2; TRBD1 matches at 9 bases. The germline gives CDR1 SGHVT, CDR2 SQSDAQ. V lost 8 bases to trimming and J lost 4 bases; unmatched junction nucleotides: 14. This CDR3 is 16 amino acids long. DNA for the CDR3: TGTGCCAGCGCCTCGGGACAGGGAACTTTAGTCTATGGCTACACCTTC. Translating it yields CASASGQGTLVYGYTF.

The chain recombines TRBV5-1 with TRBJ2-2, with 8 bases lining up with TRBD1. The germline CDR1 and CDR2 sequences are SGHRS and YFSETQ. The CDR3 is made up of 16 amino acids. The J segment lost 6 bases and the V segment lost 0 bases, leaving 7 bases of the junction unmatched. CDR3 coding DNA: TGCGCCAGCAGCTTGGCCCGAGCGACAGGGGCCGGGGAGCTGTTTTTT. Protein sequence: CASSLARATGAGELFF.

This clonotype showed up just a few times. The chain is built from TRBV5-6 and TRBJ2-2, with 12 bases matching TRBD1. Per germline, CDR1 SGHDT and CDR2 YYEEEE. The CDR3 runs 15 residues. V dropped 5 bases and J dropped 6; count of bases not matched to a gene: 5. CDR3 sequence reads: CASRRGTGGSGELFF. CDR3 coding DNA: TGTGCCAGCAGACGTGGGACAGGGGGCTCCGGGGAGCTGTTTTTT.

This clonotype has more than one count but fewer than ten. The chain combines TRBV7-3 with TRBJ2-7; D may be TRBD2 (5 bases). The CDR3 has 14 amino acids. V gave up 4 bases and J gave up 6 bases, with 16 bases separating them. Germline V CDR1 and CDR2: SGHTA, FQGTGA. The CDR3: CASSSSPGNFEQYF. CDR3 DNA: TGTGCCAGCAGCTCATCCCCGGGGAATTTCGAGCAGTACTTC.

The chain combines TRBV12-3 or TRBV12-4 with TRBJ1-2; D is undetermined. This CDR3 is built from 13 residues. The V end was cut by 4 bases, the J end by 4 bases, with 10 bases between. The CDR3 here is CASSSRRIYGYTF. In DNA, the CDR3 is TGTGCCAGCAGTTCAAGACGGATCTATGGCTACACCTTC.

The chain couples TRBV3-1 to TRBJ2-1; D gene ambiguous. The CDR3 is 11 amino acids. The ends were cut back, 2 bases at V and 8 bases at J, with 4 bases in the middle. Germline loops: CDR1 LGHDT, CDR2 YNNKEL (reference sequence). CDR3 in amino acids: CASSQFDEQFF. CDR3 in DNA: TGTGCCAGCAGCCAATTCGATGAGCAGTTCTTC.

The J gene is TRBJ1-5, the V gene TRBV2; weak D call: TRBD1 (5 bases). V was shortened by 4 bases and J by 4 bases, with 17 bases between the two germline ends. The germline CDR1 and CDR2 sequences are SNHLY and FYNNEI. This CDR3 region has 16 residues. The CDR3 loop reads CASSGAAGRVNQPQHF. The CDR3 bases are TGTGCCAGCAGTGGGGCCGCAGGGAGGGTAAATCAGCCCCAGCATTTT.

The chain is built from TRBV12-3 or TRBV12-4 and TRBJ1-5; 8 bases map to TRBD1. This CDR3 region has 16 residues. The V segment lost 4 bases and the J segment 0 bases; nucleotides outside the gene matches: 5. CDR3: CASSSGQVDSNQPQHF. Written as DNA, the CDR3 is TGTGCCAGCAGTTCGGGACAGGTAGATAGCAATCAGCCCCAGCATTTT.

This clonotype has a handful of counts. The V and J genes are TRBV6-1 and TRBJ1-5, with D perhaps TRBD1 (6 bases). The CDR3 totals 12 residues. Germline CDR1 MNHNS, CDR2 SASEGT. The V end lost 6 bases, the J end lost 7 bases, and 10 bases lay between the germline ends. The CDR3 nucleotides are TGTGCCAGCAGCAACAGGGTCCAGCCCCAGCATTTT. Amino acids: CASSNRVQPQHF.